The following is a TCR beta chain sequence with its context. Its target is not known. V was cut by 5 bases and J by 0 bases, with 17 bases left in between. Germline CDR1 SNHLY, CDR2 FYNNEI. CDR3 length: 17 residues. The data originate from a study of cytomegalovirus exposure and HLA in healthy donors. The study's findings and limits: Later work found most CMV-associated TCR beta chains apparently HLA-restricted. Later analysis revealed greater clonal expansion in HLA-associated TCR beta chains than in equally common others. Owing to their indistinguishability, certain V segments, notably TRBV6-2 and TRBV6-3, were excluded. When analyzed later, a missense DCLRE1C variant was found to be linked to TCR beta V- and J-gene trimming.

60 Vbeta and 13 Jbeta primers were used in PCR. This table comes from immunoSEQ multiplex PCR, and its TCRdb copy is limited to in-frame clones, with some not included. Found here are 130,000 to 150,000 clones, 77% of them singletons; the top ten hold under 5.5%. Material: PBMCs. This sequence joins TRBV2 and TRBJ1-5; no firm D call. This clonotype was sampled from a woman aged 45-60 years in good health and CMV-seronegative. The CDR3 is CASSSRWGGYSNQPQHF. The DNA of the CDR3 is TGTGCCAGCAGTTCCCGTTGGGGAGGATATAGCAATCAGCCCCAGCATTTT.